These 14 T cell receptor beta chains were sequenced from one sample in a study of Tregs in tolerant kidney transplant recipients. The table came from immunoSEQ multiplex PCR; TCRdb's copy has only in-frame clones and leaves some out. With about 30,000 clones in the sample, the ten largest clones hold roughly 14%. The specimen comprised CD8+ T cells from blood, sampled before the transplant. The receptors shown here come from a human donor who received a combined kidney and bone marrow transplant.

With regard to this clone: The read finishes 3 residues shy of the CDR3 end, and the germline J gene is used to complete it. This chain links TRBV19 with TRBJ2-1; D might be TRBD2 (5 bases). This CDR3 region has 14 residues. Germline-derived CDR1 and CDR2 are LNHDA and SQIVND (reference sequence). Trimming pared 0 bases from V and 9 bases from J, leaving 12 bases between. The part of the CDR3 DNA that was read is TGTGCCAGTAGTATAGATGCGGAGGTCGGTGAG. The encoded protein is CASSIDAEVGE. From start to end, the CDR3 is CASSIDAEVGEQFF.

With regard to this clone: The read falls 3 residues short of the CDR3 end, and the missing part is taken from the germline J gene. V gene TRBV5-5 combines with J gene TRBJ1-5; D remains unclear. The CDR3 has 15 amino acids. Trimming stripped 0 bases from V and 6 bases from J, with 13 bases between. The germline V gene has CDR1 SGHKS and CDR2 YYEKEE (reference sequence). Partial CDR3 DNA: TGTGCCAGCAGCTTGGGATGGATCTCGGGTCAGCCC. Its protein is CASSLGWISGQP. In full, the CDR3 is CASSLGWISGQPQHF.

For this clone: The read is 3 residues too short to cover the CDR3 end, so that end is filled in from the germline J gene. This chain links TRBV7-9 with TRBJ2-4, with D unclear. The CDR3 length is 15 residues. CDR1 is SEHNR, CDR2 FQNEAQ, per germline (reference sequence). The germline V and J ends were trimmed by 5 bases and 1 base, with 12 bases remaining between them. CDR3 DNA, as far as it was read: TGTGCCAGCAGCAATTTCAGTTCTGCCAAAAACATT. It codes for CASSNFSSAKNI. The entire CDR3 is CASSNFSSAKNIQYF.

As regards this clone: The CDR3 goes on 3 residues after the read ends, and that part is filled in from the germline J gene. This chain connects TRBV30 to TRBJ2-3; 8 bases fit TRBD2. This CDR3 contains 15 residues. CDR1 is GTSNPN, CDR2 SVGIG, per germline (reference sequence). The trim removed 2 bases at V and 5 bases at J, leaving 9 bases unmatched. The sequenced CDR3 bases are TGTGCCTGGAGTTCCCCAGCGGGAGCGGGAGATACG. As protein: CAWSSPAGAGDT. The whole CDR3 reads CAWSSPAGAGDTQYF.

Concerning this clone: The read halts 3 residues ahead of the CDR3 end, with the missing end drawn from the germline J gene. The rearrangement joins TRBV5-6 to TRBJ2-1; 9 nucleotides align to TRBD2. The J segment lost 8 bases and the V segment lost 2 bases, leaving 8 bases of the junction unmatched. The germline CDR1 and CDR2 sequences are SGHDT and YYEEEE. The CDR3 covers 15 residues. The CDR3 loop reads CASSLFAGGRHEQFF. CDR3 DNA, as far as it was read: TGTGCCAGCAGCTTATTCGCGGGAGGGAGGCATGAG.

As concerns this clone: The missing CDR3 end, 3 residues past where the read stops, is filled in from the germline J gene. This sequence joins TRBV2 and TRBJ2-7; no definite D call. Per germline, CDR1 SNHLY and CDR2 FYNNEI. V lost 2 bases and J lost 2, with 7 bases in between. CDR3 size: 13 residues. Partial CDR3 DNA: TGTGCCAGCAGTGAACTCGTCCCCTACGAG. Its protein is CASSELVPYE. Given in full, the CDR3 is CASSELVPYEQYF.

Worth noting for this clone: The observed sequence ends 3 residues before the CDR3 terminus, with the missing tail filled in from the germline J gene. The rearrangement links TRBV5-1 to TRBJ2-7, with TRBD2 matching over 7 bases. Looked up from germline, CDR1 is SGHRS and CDR2 is YFSETQ. There are 15 residues in the CDR3. J was trimmed by 3 bases and V by 0 bases; bases with no gene match: 6. The CDR3 DNA, read in part, is TGCGCCAGCAGCTTGGGGCTAGCGGCCTACTACGAG. Its translation: CASSLGLAAYYE. From start to end, the CDR3 is CASSLGLAAYYEQYF. Complete variable domain (other parts from reference TRBV5-1 and TRBJ2-7): KAGVTQTPRYLIKTRGQQVTLSCSPISGHRSVSWYQQTPGQGLQFLFEYFSETQRNKGNFPGRFSGRQFSNSRSEMNVSTLELGDSALYLCASSLGLAAYYEQYFGPGTRLTVT.

With regard to this clone: The junction and the germline gene differ at one end; a read error may be behind it. The CDR3 goes on 3 residues after the read ends, and that part is filled in from the germline J gene. The genes are TRBV7-7 and TRBJ2-2; TRBD1 might be the D (6 bases). There are 16 residues in the CDR3. Germline assignment: CDR1 SSHAT and CDR2 FNYEAQ (reference sequence). The CDR3: CASSLDHRENTGELFF. The DNA read from the CDR3 is TGTGCTAGCAGCTTAGATCACAGGGAGAACACCGGGGAG.

As for this clone: The CDR3 end lies 3 residues beyond the end of the read and is filled in from the germline J gene. The genes are TRBV30 and TRBJ2-2, with D unclear. The CDR3 contains 13 residues. V gave up 0 bases and J gave up 6 bases, with 8 bases separating them. Germline V CDR1 and CDR2: GTSNPN, SVGIG (reference sequence). CDR3 DNA (partial): TGTGCCTGGAGTGTAGGCAGTCCCGGGGAG. This sequence encodes CAWSVGSPGE. The whole CDR3 protein is CAWSVGSPGELFF.

As for this clone: The read terminates 3 residues before the CDR3 end, so the remaining end is supplied by the germline J gene. The gene calls are TRBV5-4 and TRBJ2-1, with D tentatively TRBD2 (6 bases). Germline assignment: CDR1 SGHNT and CDR2 YYREEE (reference sequence). Trimming took off 4 bases at V and 8 bases at J, with 10 bases between the two ends. CDR3 size: 12 residues. This CDR3 is CASSRPGDEQFF. The CDR3 bases that were read are TGTGCCAGCAGCCGGCCGGGGGATGAG.

To note about this clone: The sequence runs out 3 residues before the end of the CDR3; the remainder is reconstructed from the germline J gene. The chain combines TRBV6-1 with TRBJ2-7; no reliable D call. Germline assignment: CDR1 MNHNS and CDR2 SASEGT. Trimming pared 3 bases from V and 3 bases from J, leaving 15 bases between. This CDR3 region has 15 residues. CDR3 in amino acids: CASSDQDGFDYEQYF. The CDR3 bases that were read are TGTGCCAGCAGTGACCAAGACGGGTTCGACTACGAG.

In regard to this clone: The read terminates 3 residues before the CDR3 end, so the remaining end is supplied by the germline J gene. The rearrangement uses TRBV20-1 and TRBJ2-7, with 10 positions matching TRBD2. V was pared by 3 bases and J by 1 base, with 6 bases of the junction left unmatched. CDR1 and CDR2 (germline): DFQATT, SNEGSKA (reference sequence). The CDR3 is 15 amino acids. CDR3 bases read: TGCAGTGCTAGGGGGCTAGCGGGAGAGTCCTACGAG. Its translation: CSARGLAGESYE. The CDR3, in full, reads CSARGLAGESYEQYF.

Note on this clone: The read gets to within 3 residues of the CDR3 end, and the germline J gene fills in the rest. V gene TRBV7-8 combines with J gene TRBJ1-1; 7 nucleotides match TRBD1. The CDR3 covers 15 residues. Germline lookup yields CDR1 SGHVS and CDR2 FQNEAQ. The V gene end was trimmed by 1 base and the J gene end by 1 base; junction bases not matched to a gene: 3. The CDR3 bases that were read are TGTGCCAGCAGCTTAGACGGGGACAGGAACACTGAA. Protein: CASSLDGDRNTE. The full CDR3 reads CASSLDGDRNTEAFF. Complete variable domain (other parts from reference TRBV7-8 and TRBJ1-1): GAGVSQSPRYKVAKRGQDVALRCDPISGHVSLFWYQQALGQGPEFLTYFQNEAQLDKSGLPSDRFFAERPEGSVSTLKIQRTQQEDSAVYLCASSLDGDRNTEAFFGQGTRLTVV.

For this clone: The sequenced fragment ends 3 residues before the CDR3 boundary, so the rest is inferred from the germline J gene. This chain links TRBV10-1 with TRBJ2-2; the D gene is possibly TRBD1 (5 bases). The V end lost 2 bases, the J end lost 3 bases, and 7 bases lay between the germline ends. This CDR3 comprises 14 residues. CDR1 is WNHNN, CDR2 SYGVQD, per germline (reference sequence). The CDR3: CASSEGAYTGELFF. The sequenced part of the CDR3 DNA is TGCGCCAGCAGTGAGGGGGCTTACACCGGGGAG.